This T cell receptor (beta chain) was profiled in a study of blood T cell repertoires in COVID-19 (dated by TCRdb to the early 2020s). As for the study more broadly: Samples covering the acute and convalescent phases of COVID-19 were provided by collaborators in the United States, Italy and Spain. The material from the prospective study consisted of cDNA or gDNA derived from T cells, B-cell-depleted T cells, or PBMCs. The dataset comprised deeply sampled blood TCRbeta repertoires from subjects exposed to, actively infected with, or recovered from COVID-19. The repertoires were released in a freely available public database intended as a resource for research on the immune response to SARS-CoV-2. The samples were drawn from two sources: the first 160 participants of the ongoing ImmuneRACE study, and fewer than 1,500 subjects contributed by 6 global collaborators. Sample metadata almost always included a de-identified subject ID, COVID-19 status, age in years and sex. HLA class I and class II types, where available, came from metadata supplied by the sample provider rather than from assay-based typing. Findings and caveats that apply to the study as a whole: Clinical and demographic metadata were provided uncurated, with the amount varying by source and participant.

From cysteine to phenylalanine, the CDR3 is 14 amino acids long. Here the CDR3 DNA is all that survives: 42 bases in frame from base 1. V and J are truncated by 7 bases and 8 bases respectively, leaving an intervening sequence of 18 bases. The germline V gene (reference sequence) provides CDR1 LNHDA and CDR2 SQIVND. Whole blood was collected in K2EDTA tubes by collaborating institutions according to the institutions' own protocols. For TCRbeta analysis, collaborators shipped samples as frozen whole blood, isolated PBMCs, or DNA extracted from either of those sample types. TCRbeta CDR3 regions were amplified from genomic DNA using the immunoSEQ Assay, a bias-controlled multiplex PCR. The authors processed their data as follows. The number of nucleated cells in each sample was estimated from the amplification of reference gene primers within the assay. To quantify the absolute abundance of each unique TCRbeta CDR3 rearrangement, sequence reads were collapsed and filtered. For each sample, productive Simpson clonality was calculated as the square root of Simpson's diversity index over productive rearrangements. The immuneACCESS repertoire file appears here via TCRdb, limited to in-frame rearrangements. These files lack a portion of the clones; in checked studies, under half of the deficit traces to unresolved V genes, and the cause of the others is not known. Clonal size and the V and J genes are those of that table, whereas D and trimming came from the DNA. Within this sample are some 230,000 clones, with about 83% of them counted one time only. Clones ranked in the top ten supply approximately 7% of the sample.

Remarks on this clone: Its antigen has not been determined. The sample holds no much larger clone one base away, and base qualities are not on file.

The sequence was collected from a woman aged 45-65 years with acute or convalescent COVID-19. What was sequenced was peripheral blood. The chain is made from TRBV19 and TRBJ2-1; a weak D assignment points to TRBD2 (6 bases agree). The encoded CDR3 is CASNRRTIRDEQFF. Here is the DNA: TGTGCCAGTAACCGTAGGACTATCAGGGATGAGCAGTTCTTC.